What follows are 28 T cell receptor beta chains derived from one specimen sequenced in a study of OX40 agonist ivuxolimab in advanced cancers. Sequenced by immunoSEQ multiplex PCR; TCRdb stores in-frame clones only, minus some. The sample records more than 45,000 clones, approximately 91% being singletons. Sample: CD4+ or CD8+ T cells sorted from blood, taken in a trial of the OX40 agonist ivuxolimab. The receptors derive from an adult with an advanced solid tumor such as melanoma, head and neck, liver or kidney cancer.

The chain couples TRBV2 to TRBJ2-2; 7 positions agree with TRBD1. The V and J ends lost 6 bases and 7 bases, in that order; junction bases with no gene match: 5. The CDR3 extends over 13 amino acids. Germline loops: CDR1 SNHLY, CDR2 FYNNEI. Written as DNA, the CDR3 is TGTGCCAGCAGCATTACAGGGGACGGGGAGCTGTTTTTT. It translates to CASSITGDGELFF.

The chain recombines TRBV18 with TRBJ2-5; D remains unclear. The germline CDR1 and CDR2 sequences are KGHSH and LQKENI. The V end lost 2 bases, the J end lost 2 bases, and 12 bases lay between the germline ends. This CDR3 is built from 15 residues. Here the CDR3 DNA reads TGTGCCAGCTCACCAGGCACGGACGGGCAAGAGACCCAGTACTTC. Its protein is CASSPGTDGQETQYF.

This chain links TRBV6-4 with TRBJ2-7, with 8 bases matching TRBD2. The CDR3 sequence is 14 residues long. Germline V gene lookup returns CDR1 MRHNA and CDR2 SNTAGT. V was pared by 7 bases and J by 4 bases, with 9 bases of the junction left unmatched. CDR3 region: CASTGTRGGYEQYF. The CDR3 nucleotides are TGTGCCAGCACAGGGACCCGGGGGGGATACGAGCAGTACTTC.

The chain joins TRBV10-3 to TRBJ1-2; D remains ambiguous. The germline gives CDR1 ENHRY, CDR2 SYGVKD. Trimming took off 0 bases at V and 8 bases at J, with 7 bases between the two ends. The CDR3 contains 12 residues. CDR3 in DNA: TGTGCCATCAGTGAGTCGGGGTGGGGCTACACCTTC. Encoded protein: CAISESGWGYTF.

This chain joins TRBV6-6 and TRBJ2-1, with D perhaps TRBD1 (6 bases). The V and J ends lost 4 bases and 9 bases respectively, with 22 bases between them. This CDR3 has 16 residues. Germline CDR1 MNHNY, CDR2 SVGAGI (reference sequence). CDR3 sequence reads: CASSSPQGRGLTEQFF. CDR3 DNA sequence: TGTGCCAGCAGTTCGCCCCAGGGGCGAGGATTAACTGAGCAGTTCTTC.

The CDR3 here is CAWSGLGPYGYTF. In nucleotides, the CDR3 is TGTGCCTGGAGTGGGCTGGGACCTTATGGCTACACCTTC. The V call is TRBV30, the J call TRBJ1-2; TRBD1 might be the D (5 bases). The CDR3 is 13 residues long. The V gene's germline CDR1 is GTSNPN and CDR2 SVGIG (reference sequence). The V end was cut by 1 base, the J end by 5 bases, with 11 bases between.

The V call is TRBV19, the J call TRBJ2-1; 10 bases are a match to TRBD2. V trimming: 6 bases; J trimming: 9 bases; junction bases outside the gene matches: 11. The CDR3 runs 15 residues. The germline V gene has CDR1 LNHDA and CDR2 SQIVND (reference sequence). The CDR3 loop reads CASRSTGTSAGEQFF. CDR3 sequence (DNA): TGTGCCAGTAGATCGACCGGGACTAGCGCGGGTGAGCAGTTCTTC.

The chain carries TRBV7-9 and TRBJ1-1; D remains ambiguous. CDR3 length equals 13 residues. Per germline, CDR1 SEHNR and CDR2 FQNEAQ (reference sequence). V was clipped by 6 bases and J by 1 base, with 9 bases between them. The CDR3 nucleotides read TGTGCCAGCAGATTTACACAGAACACTGAAGCTTTCTTT. Its protein is CASRFTQNTEAFF.

The CDR3 loop reads CASSLPGQGANTGELFF. CDR3 in DNA: TGTGCCAGCAGTCTCCCCGGACAGGGCGCGAACACCGGGGAGCTGTTTTTT. The chain has TRBV28 and TRBJ2-2; 8 bases map to TRBD1. The CDR3 length is 17 residues. CDR1 and CDR2 (germline): MDHEN, SYDVKM. V gave up 5 bases and J gave up 0 bases; unmatched junction bases: 8. The variable domain in full, with the rest retrieved from reference TRBV28 and TRBJ2-2, is DVKVTQSSRYLVKRTGEKVFLECVQDMDHENMFWYRQDPGLGLRLIYFSYDVKMKEKGDIPEGYSVSREKKERFSLILESASTNQTSMYLCASSLPGQGANTGELFFGEGSRLTVL.

The chain combines TRBV5-3 with TRBJ2-7; 16 bases match TRBD2. TRBV5-3 is assigned to the ORF class and has an uncertain function. This CDR3 has 16 amino acids. V was pared by 6 bases and J by 5 bases, with 8 bases of the junction left unmatched. The CDR3 DNA follows: TGTGCCAGAATCCGGGGACTAGCGGGAGGGCCAGACGAGCAGTACTTC. Protein sequence: CARIRGLAGGPDEQYF.

For the CDR3, the DNA is TGTGCCAGCAGCACCGGGACAGGGAGGGATCAGCCCCAGCATTTT. Amino acids: CASSTGTGRDQPQHF. The rearrangement joins TRBV5-6 to TRBJ1-5; 9 bases match TRBD1. This CDR3 is built from 15 residues. Trimming at V came to 4 bases and at J to 5 bases, leaving 7 bases not matched to a gene. Germline values: CDR1 SGHDT, CDR2 YYEEEE.

The J gene is TRBJ2-3, the V gene TRBV9; 9 bases agree with TRBD2. This CDR3 is 15 amino acids long. V was pared by 3 bases and J by 3 bases, with 5 bases of the junction left unmatched. Per the germline V gene, CDR1 is SGDLS and CDR2 is YYNGEE. The CDR3 coding sequence is TGTGCCAGCAGCGCCCGAACTAGCGGGACAGATACGCAGTATTTT. Translated, it gives CASSARTSGTDTQYF.

This chain joins TRBV19 and TRBJ1-1; D call uncertain. Trimming cost V 7 bases and J 4 bases, with 16 bases left between them. The CDR3 runs to 14 residues. In germline, CDR1 is LNHDA, CDR2 SQIVND (reference sequence). Written as DNA, the CDR3 is TGTGCCAGTAAATCTTTAGGGTTGACCACTGAAGCTTTCTTT. As protein: CASKSLGLTTEAFF.

This clone came up a few times. J is TRBJ1-2 and V is TRBV18, with a weak D call TRBD1 (5 bases). From germline, CDR1 is KGHSH and CDR2 LQKENI. The CDR3 runs 13 residues. The V end lost 6 bases, the J end lost 3 bases, and 11 bases lay between the germline ends. CDR3: CASSGDSDYGYTF. The CDR3 DNA reads TGTGCCAGCTCCGGCGACAGTGACTATGGCTACACCTTC.

This clone came up once. The rearrangement links TRBV30 to TRBJ2-3; 7 bases are shared with TRBD1. This CDR3 contains 14 residues. Trimming cost V 4 bases and J 0 bases; bases outside gene matches: 4. Per the germline V gene, CDR1 is GTSNPN and CDR2 is SVGIG (reference sequence). CDR3 residues: CAWTDRRSTDTQYF. CDR3 DNA sequence: TGTGCCTGGACGGACAGGAGAAGCACAGATACGCAGTATTTT.

This chain joins TRBV7-2 and TRBJ2-5; D may be TRBD1 (6 bases). The J call may be faulty, since TRBJ2-7 better matches the DNA end. Germline assignment: CDR1 SGHTA and CDR2 FQGNSA. This CDR3 has 15 amino acids. DNA for the CDR3: TGTGCCAGCAGCGTCGCGCAGGGGAGATTCCACGAGCAGTACTTC. Protein product: CASSVAQGRFHEQYF.

V is TRBV18 and J is TRBJ1-2; 7 bases are a match to TRBD1. V trimming: 0 bases; J trimming: 0 bases; junction bases outside the gene matches: 7. Germline CDR1 KGHSH, CDR2 LQKENI. The CDR3 runs 17 residues. CDR3 coding DNA: TGTGCCAGCTCACCACCAACCCTGGGACAGACTAACTATGGCTACACCTTC. The encoded protein is CASSPPTLGQTNYGYTF. The complete variable domain, with remaining parts taken from reference TRBV18 and TRBJ1-2, reads NAGVMQNPRHLVRRRGQEARLRCSPMKGHSHVYWYRQLPEEGLKFMVYLQKENIIDESGMPKERFSAEFPKEGPSILRIQQVVRGDSAAYFCASSPPTLGQTNYGYTFGSGTRLTVV.

The chain couples TRBV29-1 to TRBJ1-1, with a tentative D call TRBD1 (5 bases). The CDR3 consists of 13 residues. V lost 8 bases and J lost 4, with 17 bases in between. Germline V CDR1 and CDR2: SQVTM, ANQGSEA. CDR3 in amino acids: CSSLPPGVTEAFF. The CDR3 nucleotides read TGCAGCTCCCTGCCCCCGGGGGTCACTGAAGCTTTCTTT. The whole variable domain, filled in from reference TRBV29-1 and TRBJ1-1, reads SAVISQKPSRDICQRGTSLTIQCQVDSQVTMMFWYRQQPGQSLTLIATANQGSEATYESGFVIDKFPISRPNLTFSTLTVSNMSPEDSSIYLCSSLPPGVTEAFFGQGTRLTVV.

This chain links TRBV5-1 with TRBJ1-2; tentatively, D is TRBD1 (5 bases). The CDR3 extends over 14 amino acids. CDR1 is SGHRS, CDR2 YFSETQ, per germline. V lost 0 bases to trimming and J lost 2 bases, with 8 bases between them. CDR3 in DNA: TGCGCCAGCAGCTTGGACCCAGGGAACTATGGCTACACCTTC. The encoded protein is CASSLDPGNYGYTF. The variable domain in full, completed from reference TRBV5-1 and TRBJ1-2, reads KAGVTQTPRYLIKTRGQQVTLSCSPISGHRSVSWYQQTPGQGLQFLFEYFSETQRNKGNFPGRFSGRQFSNSRSEMNVSTLELGDSALYLCASSLDPGNYGYTFGSGTRLTVV.

This chain connects TRBV14 to TRBJ2-5, with 9 nucleotides matching TRBD2. CDR3 length: 17 residues. Trimming at V came to 3 bases and at J to 3 bases, leaving 11 bases not matched to a gene. CDR1 is SGHDN, CDR2 FVKESK, per germline. CDR3 amino acids: CASSQAGLARGKETQYF. The DNA of the CDR3 is TGTGCCAGCAGCCAGGCCGGACTAGCGAGGGGGAAAGAGACCCAGTACTTC.

This chain connects TRBV5-1 to TRBJ2-6; D gene ambiguous. Per germline, CDR1 SGHRS and CDR2 YFSETQ. The CDR3 contains 14 residues. Between the trimmed V and J ends, which lost 4 bases and 0 bases, there was a span of 5 bases. The CDR3 is CASSTYSGANVLTF. CDR3 bases: TGCGCCAGCAGCACGTACTCTGGGGCCAACGTCCTGACTTTC.

The CDR3 DNA sequence: TGTGCCAGCAGCCTAGGGGAAGAGACCCAGTACTTC. Translating gives CASSLGEETQYF. The V gene is TRBV7-2, the J gene TRBJ2-5, with D maybe TRBD1 (5 bases). CDR3 length equals 12 residues. Germline values: CDR1 SGHTA, CDR2 FQGNSA. V was pared by 5 bases and J by 3 bases, with 7 bases between. Together with reference TRBV7-2 and TRBJ2-5, the CDR3 gives the full variable domain: GAGVSQSPSNKVTEKGKDVELRCDPISGHTALYWYRQSLGQGLEFLIYFQGNSAPDKSGLPSDRFSAERTGGSVSTLTIQRTQQEDSAVYLCASSLGEETQYFGPGTRLLVL.

The CDR3, as DNA: TGTGCCAGCAGCTTAGCGGGAGGGACAACTGAAGCTTTCTTT. Translating it yields CASSLAGGTTEAFF. The rearrangement links TRBV7-2 to TRBJ1-1; TRBD1 is a possible D gene (6 bases). CDR1 and CDR2 from the germline V gene are SGHTA and FQGNSA. CDR3 size: 14 residues. V dropped 0 bases and J dropped 5 bases, with 10 bases sitting between them.

The chain is built from TRBV7-9 and TRBJ1-2; D not certain. CDR3 length: 14 residues. Trimming took 0 bases from V and 7 from J, leaving 12 bases between them. Germline CDR1 SEHNR, CDR2 FQNEAQ (reference sequence). CDR3 loop: CASSLARTVSGYTF. The CDR3 region has the DNA TGTGCCAGCAGCTTAGCCCGGACCGTTTCTGGCTACACCTTC.

This clone appeared once. This sequence joins TRBV30 and TRBJ2-3; TRBD2 matches 11 bases. The CDR3 totals 17 residues. Looked up from germline, CDR1 is GTSNPN and CDR2 is SVGIG (reference sequence). The trim removed 0 bases at V and 3 bases at J, leaving 8 bases unmatched. The CDR3 protein is CAWSVPRASGRTDTQYF. CDR3 nucleotides: TGTGCCTGGAGTGTACCAAGAGCTAGCGGGAGGACAGATACGCAGTATTTT.

The chain carries TRBV15 and TRBJ2-7; TRBD1 might be the D (7 bases). The CDR3 consists of 15 residues. The germline V and J ends were trimmed by 2 bases and 1 base, with 12 bases remaining between them. Germline V lookup: CDR1 LNHNV, CDR2 YYDKDF (reference sequence). CDR3 amino acids: CATSRQGGQSYEQYF. CDR3 nucleotide sequence: TGTGCCACCAGCAGACAGGGGGGCCAGTCCTACGAGCAGTACTTC.

The chain joins TRBV5-4 to TRBJ2-1, with a tentative D call TRBD2 (6 bases). Trimming stripped 0 bases from V and 0 bases from J, with 10 bases between. Germline V gives CDR1 SGHNT, CDR2 YYREEE (reference sequence). This CDR3 region has 16 residues. The CDR3: CASSLGLANSYNEQFF. The CDR3 DNA follows: TGTGCCAGCAGCTTGGGGCTAGCGAACTCCTACAATGAGCAGTTCTTC.

The rearrangement uses TRBV13 and TRBJ1-6, with a possible D match to TRBD1 (5 bases). The CDR3 spans 14 residues. V lost 5 bases, J lost 9 bases, and 14 bases lay in between. The germline CDR1 and CDR2 sequences are PRHDT and FYEKMQ (reference sequence). The CDR3 bases are TGTGCCAGCAGCCTTAGCCCCGACAGTTCACCCCTCCACTTT. As protein: CASSLSPDSSPLHF.